This T cell receptor (beta chain) was profiled in a study of control samples from healthy donors and cancer patients. The protocol was immunoSEQ multiplex PCR, while the TCRdb copy is restricted to in-frame clones and leaves out a portion. The sample lists roughly 170,000 clones, about 90% occurring once. This clone was seen a single time. CDR1 and CDR2 from the germline V gene are SGHDN and FVKESK. The CDR3 extends over 18 amino acids. The germline V and J ends were trimmed by 2 bases and 7 bases, with 23 bases remaining between them. This receptor was taken from a woman aged 40 to 55 in good health. The V call is TRBV14, the J call TRBJ1-4; no firm D call. The sample was blood. CDR3 amino acids: CASSQMPPGSWSTEKLFF. CDR3 nucleotide sequence: TGTGCCAGCAGCCAAATGCCCCCAGGCTCCTGGTCGACTGAAAAACTGTTTTTT.